Below, one T cell receptor (beta chain) is given with its context. The sample comes from a study of blood T cell repertoires in COVID-19. Profiled with immunoSEQ multiplex PCR; TCRdb holds only in-frame clones, not every one. The top ten clones hold approximately 5% of a sample with 250,000 to 400,000 clones, about 90% of them seen once. For recovered donors of Cohort 3, there were two negative PCRs, clearance, or symptom resolution. The sequenced sample consisted of PBMCs or T cells enriched from blood (not recorded which). The clonotype was recovered from a woman aged 25 to 39 who had recovered from COVID-19.

CDR3 nucleotide sequence: TGCGCCAGCAGTTCATCCGGGACAGGGGGCGGCTACGAGCAGTACTTC. Translating it yields CASSSSGTGGGYEQYF. This chain links TRBV5-1 with TRBJ2-7; 12 bases map to TRBD1. V trimming: 5 bases; J trimming: 3 bases; junction bases outside the gene matches: 9. Germline V gene data show CDR1 as SGHRS and CDR2 as YFSETQ. This CDR3 has 16 residues.